This passage covers 13 T cell receptor beta chains from one sample sequenced in a study of cytomegalovirus exposure and HLA in healthy donors. Amplification used 60 Vbeta primers and 13 Jbeta primers. Clones were sequenced by immunoSEQ multiplex PCR, and TCRdb holds only the in-frame ones, with some missing. The sample holds around 150,000 clones, over 75% seen once. The specimen sequenced was PBMCs. These receptors came from a man aged 25-40 years in good health.

The chain is built from TRBV18 and TRBJ2-6; no reliable D call. From germline, CDR1 is KGHSH and CDR2 LQKENI. CDR3 length: 13 residues. Trimming left V 1 base short and J 10 bases short, with 8 bases between. The CDR3 bases are TGTGCCAGCTCACCACGAGGAAAGAACGTCCTGACTTTC. Protein: CASSPRGKNVLTF.

Note on this clone: One end of the junction fails to match germline, which may point to a read error. The chain links TRBV7-9 to TRBJ2-5; a possible D gene is TRBD1 (6 bases). Germline CDR1 reads SEHNR; CDR2 reads FQNEAQ (reference sequence). This CDR3 has 12 residues. CDR3 sequence reads: CLSGAWRETQYF. The CDR3 DNA reads TGCTTGTCAGGGGCATGGCGGGAGACCCAGTACTTC.

The CDR3 nucleotides read TGTGCCAGCTCACCACGGGGACAGGGGATGGTTGATGAGCAGTTCTTC. It encodes CASSPRGQGMVDEQFF. The chain is built from TRBV18 and TRBJ2-1; TRBD1 matches at 10 bases. V lost 1 base to trimming and J lost 8 bases; unmatched junction nucleotides: 8. The CDR3 sequence is 16 residues long. Germline V gene lookup returns CDR1 KGHSH and CDR2 LQKENI. The variable domain in full, with the rest retrieved from reference TRBV18 and TRBJ2-1, is NAGVMQNPRHLVRRRGQEARLRCSPMKGHSHVYWYRQLPEEGLKFMVYLQKENIIDESGMPKERFSAEFPKEGPSILRIQQVVRGDSAAYFCASSPRGQGMVDEQFFGPGTRLTVL.

The chain recombines TRBV6-1 with TRBJ1-6, with a possible D match to TRBD1 (6 bases). Germline V gene lookup returns CDR1 MNHNS and CDR2 SASEGT. CDR3 length: 15 residues. V lost 2 bases and J 11 bases, leaving 16 bases between the germline ends. CDR3 amino acids: CASSEQYRKGAPLHF. CDR3 nucleotide sequence: TGTGCCAGCAGTGAACAGTATCGAAAGGGGGCACCCCTCCACTTT.

The chain recombines TRBV28 with TRBJ1-2; 9 positions match TRBD1. CDR1 and CDR2 (germline): MDHEN, SYDVKM. Trimming took 7 bases from V and 3 from J; bases not matched to a gene: 9. The CDR3 is 15 amino acids. CDR3 nucleotides: TGTGCCAGCACCGTGGGAGACAGGGGGTACTATGGCTACACCTTC. It translates to CASTVGDRGYYGYTF.

This clone was picked up many times. The rearrangement uses TRBV10-1 and TRBJ2-7; perhaps TRBD1 as D (5 bases). This CDR3 comprises 16 residues. CDR1 is WNHNN and CDR2 is SYGVQD in the germline V gene (reference sequence). V was clipped by 0 bases and J by 3 bases, with 15 bases between them. CDR3 in amino acids: CASSESRGSQLYEQYF. The CDR3, as DNA: TGCGCCAGCAGTGAGTCAAGGGGAAGCCAGCTCTACGAGCAGTACTTC.

CDR3: CASGWTGRNTGELFF. The CDR3 DNA is TGTGCCAGCGGCTGGACAGGGCGGAACACCGGGGAGCTGTTTTTT. This chain joins TRBV28 and TRBJ2-2; 8 bases line up with TRBD1. The CDR3 length is 15 residues. The germline V gene encodes CDR1 MDHEN and CDR2 SYDVKM. The V gene end was trimmed by 8 bases and the J gene end by 1 base; junction bases not matched to a gene: 6.

The chain links TRBV6-5 to TRBJ2-4; 7 nucleotides agree with TRBD2. The CDR3 loop spans 15 amino acids. With V trimmed by 4 bases and J by 7 bases, 10 bases remained unmatched. CDR1 and CDR2 (germline): MNHEY, SVGAGI. DNA of the CDR3: TGTGCCAGCAGTTCCAGCGGGGTGGGCGGGAACATTCAGTACTTC. It is translated as CASSSSGVGGNIQYF.

This clone was recorded a few times. The chain uses TRBV14 and TRBJ1-1, with D perhaps matching TRBD1 (5 bases). Germline assignment: CDR1 SGHDN and CDR2 FVKESK. V shed 0 bases and J shed 6 bases, with 17 bases lying between them. The CDR3 totals 16 residues. This CDR3 is CASSQDHGGGSSEAFF. The DNA of the CDR3 is TGTGCCAGCAGCCAAGATCACGGGGGGGGTTCCTCTGAAGCTTTCTTT.

The chain recombines TRBV1 with TRBJ1-5. TRBV1 represents a pseudogene. The CDR3 is made up of 16 amino acids. DNA of the CDR3: TGCACCAGCAGCCCCCGATTCCTAGGCGTAAATCAGCCCCAGCATTTT. Translation gives CTSSPRFLGVNQPQHF.

This chain joins TRBV5-1 and TRBJ2-7; 7 bases agree with TRBD1. The ends lost 0 bases at V and 3 bases at J; junction bases unmatched: 6. This CDR3 spans 15 amino acids. Germline CDR1 is SGHRS and CDR2 is YFSETQ. The CDR3 coding sequence is TGCGCCAGCAGCTTGGACAGGACAGGCGGCTACGAGCAGTACTTC. It specifies CASSLDRTGGYEQYF.

V and J are TRBV7-5 and TRBJ1-5; TRBD1 was called by the table and not checked on the DNA. TRBV7-5 is assigned pseudogene status. CDR3 length: 16 residues. CDR3 region: CARSLRGQGGNQPQHF. The CDR3 DNA reads as TGTGCCAGAAGCTTACGGGGACAGGGGGGCAATCAGCCCCAGCATTTT.

This clone was detected only once. The V gene is TRBV25-1, the J gene TRBJ2-5, with TRBD1 identical over 9 bases. Trimming at V came to 2 bases and at J to 5 bases, leaving 12 bases not matched to a gene. The length of the CDR3 is 17 residues. Germline lookup yields CDR1 MGHDK and CDR2 SYGVNS. CDR3 amino acids: CASSEGAQGAPWETQYF. Here the CDR3 DNA reads TGTGCCAGCAGTGAAGGGGCACAGGGGGCGCCGTGGGAGACCCAGTACTTC.